This note documents a single TCR beta chain sequence. Antigen: not known. Extraction of RNA together with DNA used about 17-30 mg of unsorted bulk tissue. A constant-region primer primed TCR beta cDNA synthesis from about 0.55 ug of total RNA. Investigators got TCR beta libraries out of three nested multiplex PCR rounds, done with slightly modified ARM-PCR. A C-beta reverse primer was combined with TRBV1-TRBV30 forward primers in the first two PCR rounds, and each round had roughly 9 cycles. Each CDR3 protein is one row after TCRdb ran MiXCR on the multiplex PCR reads. The table lists around 190,000 distinct CDR3 sequences, 70% to 90% of them singletons. The data belong to a study of tumor-infiltrating lymphocytes in primary liver carcinoma. As for the study in general: Samples gave roughly 3.5 to 8 million productive TCRbeta reads, similar across tissue types. Overall study findings and caveats: Pairs comparing tumor with adjacent tissue or blood overlapped less than pairs drawn from tumor regions. With p = 0.039, the top-250-clone fraction in tumors significantly exceeded that in blood.

This CDR3 is built from 13 residues. Per the germline V gene, CDR1 is MNHEY and CDR2 is SVGEGT. The sequence was collected from a man aged 35-49 years with primary liver carcinoma and hepatitis B virus infection. V is TRBV6-2 or TRBV6-3 and J is TRBJ2-7; 7 bases align to TRBD1. Specimen: tumor tissue from primary liver carcinoma. The CDR3 loop reads CASLDRKRDEQYF. DNA for the CDR3: TGTGCTAGCTTGGACAGGAAGAGGGACGAGCAGTACTTC.